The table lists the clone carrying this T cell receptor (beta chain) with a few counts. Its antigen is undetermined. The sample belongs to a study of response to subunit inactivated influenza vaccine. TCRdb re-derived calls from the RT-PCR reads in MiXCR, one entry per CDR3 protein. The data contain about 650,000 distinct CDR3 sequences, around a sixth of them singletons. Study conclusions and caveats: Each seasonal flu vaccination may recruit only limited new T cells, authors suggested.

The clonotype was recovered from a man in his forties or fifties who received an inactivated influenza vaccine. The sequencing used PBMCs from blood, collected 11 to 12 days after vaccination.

CDR3 amino acids: CASSLDRGGTDTQYF. In DNA form, the CDR3 reads TGTGCCAGCAGTTTGGATAGAGGGGGCACAGATACGCAGTATTTT. This chain joins TRBV12-3 or TRBV12-4 and TRBJ2-3; D is tentatively TRBD1 or TRBD2 (5 bases each). Trimming removed 3 bases from V and 1 base from J, with 11 bases in between. CDR3 length: 15 amino acids.